This note documents a single T cell receptor beta chain sequence. The antigen is not known. In germline, CDR1 is SGHRS, CDR2 YFSETQ. The CDR3 length is 14 residues. The ends were cut back, 5 bases at V and 5 bases at J, with 11 bases in the middle. This entry comes from a study of T cells in narcolepsy. Overall study context: Patients with NT1 or NT2 and healthy control donors were enrolled.

General study results and limits: Healthy controls reportedly lacked the autoreactive clonotypes serially found in patients' blood. No autoreactive T cell clone sequences appeared in some memory CD4+ repertoires. HCRT-specific and TRIB2-specific autoreactive clonotypes appeared among same-patient CSF and blood CD4+ clonotypes.

Method: immunoSEQ multiplex PCR; TCRdb's copy keeps in-frame clones and lacks some. The profile shows 25,000 or so clones, around 85% of them singletons. Sequencing was carried out using memory (CD45RA-) CD4+ T cells from blood. This chain connects TRBV5-1 to TRBJ1-6; a weak D match, TRBD1 (5 bases). The receptor was isolated from a human donor in good health. The DNA of the CDR3 is TGCGCCAGCAGGTCGACAGAGGATAATTCACCCCTCCACTTT. It specifies CASRSTEDNSPLHF.